One and the same sample provided the 9 T cell receptor beta chains below, sequenced in a study of beta chain features in type 1 diabetes. What was sequenced were expressed TCRB transcripts, since all of the isolated RNA had been reverse transcribed. The data were produced by immunoSEQ multiplex PCR, yet TCRdb's version contains in-frame clones alone and is incomplete. The table shows about 150,000 clones, with about 10% occurring only once. Study observations and caveats: Type 1 diabetes patients had TCRB CDR3s that were shorter (moderately but significantly so) in all four CD4+ subsets.

Antigens of these TCRs are unknown. Sequenced material: central memory CD4+ T cells from blood. The receptors originated from a woman aged 30 to 39 with type 1 diabetes.

This clone has a handful of counts. V and J are TRBV19 and TRBJ1-2; the D gene is possibly TRBD1 (5 bases). The CDR3 loop spans 15 amino acids. Germline CDR1 LNHDA, CDR2 SQIVND (reference sequence). Trimming pared 2 bases from V and 2 bases from J, leaving 12 bases between. CDR3 DNA: TGTGCCAGTAGTATAAACGGGGGGACGAACTATGGCTACACCTTC. It encodes CASSINGGTNYGYTF.

There are a few counts of this clone. Other DNA sequences of this sample code for an identical CDR3. The genes are TRBV29-1 and TRBJ2-3, with D maybe TRBD1 (6 bases). Germline CDR1 SQVTM, CDR2 ANQGSEA. The ends were cut back, 3 bases at V and 1 base at J, with 8 bases in the middle. The CDR3 runs to 13 residues. The CDR3 coding sequence is TGCAGCGTTGAGAACAGGGGCACAGATACGCAGTATTTT. It specifies CSVENRGTDTQYF.

This clone appeared a few times. The chain links TRBV2 to TRBJ2-3; tentatively, D is TRBD1 (5 bases). Trimming cost V 4 bases and J 2 bases, with 16 bases left between them. CDR1 and CDR2 (germline): SNHLY, FYNNEI. The CDR3 has 16 residues. In DNA form, the CDR3 reads TGTGCCAGCAGTGGTCCCTCGTCAGGGTTCACAGATACGCAGTATTTT. Translation gives CASSGPSSGFTDTQYF.

This rearrangement joins TRBV14 to TRBJ2-5, with D hard to call. The germline V gene encodes CDR1 SGHDN and CDR2 FVKESK. Deletions cut 6 bases from V and 3 bases from J, with 11 bases between. The CDR3 covers 13 residues. The CDR3, as DNA: TGTGCCAGCAGTGTCCACCTAGAAGAGACCCAGTACTTC. This encodes CASSVHLEETQYF. The full variable domain, its missing parts supplied by reference TRBV14 and TRBJ2-5, is EAGVTQFPSHSVIEKGQTVTLRCDPISGHDNLYWYRRVMGKEIKFLLHFVKESKQDESGMPNNRFLAERTGGTYSTLKVQPAELEDSGVYFCASSVHLEETQYFGPGTRLLVL.

The chain employs TRBV5-4 and TRBJ2-1; 8 bases match TRBD2. There are 16 residues in the CDR3. Losses at the gene ends were 4 bases for V and 4 bases for J; bases not matched to a gene: 10. Germline values: CDR1 SGHNT, CDR2 YYREEE (reference sequence). The CDR3 sequence is CASSPAGGRSYNEQFF. For the CDR3, the DNA is TGTGCCAGCAGCCCTGCGGGCGGGAGGTCTTACAATGAGCAGTTCTTC.

This rearrangement joins TRBV23-1 to TRBJ2-7, with D maybe TRBD2 (5 bases). TRBV23-1 is sorted into the ORF group, with uncertain function. V lost 4 bases and J 2 bases, leaving 9 bases between the germline ends. The CDR3 has 13 residues. DNA of the CDR3: TGCGCCAGCAGTCGGCGGGTTCCCTACGAGCAGTACTTC. Translated: CASSRRVPYEQYF.

The gene calls are TRBV30 and TRBJ2-5; D gene ambiguous. The J call is in doubt because the DNA end fits TRBJ2-7 better. This CDR3 has 11 amino acids. Germline V gene data show CDR1 as GTSNPN and CDR2 as SVGIG (reference sequence). CDR3 DNA: TGTGCCTGGAGTGAATACTACGAGCAGTACTTC. As protein: CAWSEYYEQYF.

The table lists this clone with a few counts. The V gene is TRBV30, the J gene TRBJ2-3; TRBD1 agrees at 8 bases. Germline V gene lookup returns CDR1 GTSNPN and CDR2 SVGIG (reference sequence). The CDR3 contains 16 residues. V shed 4 bases and J 1 base; nucleotides not matched to a gene: 10. The CDR3 DNA sequence: TGTGCCTGGAAACGGATCGGACAGGGAGGCACAGATACGCAGTATTTT. Residues: CAWKRIGQGGTDTQYF. The full variable domain, its missing parts supplied by reference TRBV30 and TRBJ2-3, is SQTIHQWPATLVQPVGSPLSLECTVEGTSNPNLYWYRQAAGRGLQLLFYSVGIGQISSEVPQNLSASRPQDRQFILSSKKLLLSDSGFYLCAWKRIGQGGTDTQYFGPGTRLTVL.

The chain recombines TRBV6-5 with TRBJ2-5; a weak D match, TRBD2 (5 bases). With 2 bases removed from V and 0 bases from J, the gap between germline ends came to 10 bases. The V gene's germline CDR1 is MNHEY and CDR2 SVGAGI. The CDR3 has 15 amino acids. CDR3 residues: CASSYTAEYQETQYF. CDR3 in DNA: TGTGCCAGCAGTTACACAGCGGAGTACCAAGAGACCCAGTACTTC.